This record looks at one TCR beta chain sequence and its context. The data derive from a study of graft-versus-host responses after intestinal transplantation. The data were produced by immunoSEQ multiplex PCR, yet TCRdb's version contains in-frame clones alone and is incomplete. The table lists around 4,300 clones, around 28% of them singletons. This specimen was alloreactive CD4+ T cells from a mixed lymphocyte reaction culture, taken before transplantation. Subset denoted: CFSE-low proliferating T cells sorted from roughly six-day pre-transplant mixed lymphocyte reaction (GvH or HvG direction). The receptor was derived from a human patient who was an organ donor for intestinal transplantation.

The CDR3 sequence: CASTGGYNQPQHF. The CDR3, as DNA: TGTGCCAGTACCGGGGGGTACAATCAGCCCCAGCATTTT. The chain couples TRBV19 to TRBJ1-5; TRBD1 is a possible D gene (5 bases). There are 13 residues in the CDR3. Deletions cut 7 bases from V and 3 bases from J, with 10 bases between. Germline V lookup: CDR1 LNHDA, CDR2 SQIVND (reference sequence). Full variable domain (rest looked up from reference TRBV19 and TRBJ1-5): DGGITQSPKYLFRKEGQNVTLSCEQNLNHDAMYWYRQDPGQGLRLIYYSQIVNDFQKGDIAEGYSVSREKKESFPLTVTSAQKNPTAFYLCASTGGYNQPQHFGDGTRLSIL.